The 20 T cell receptor beta chains reported below all come from one sample, sequenced in a study of identical twins. Each CDR3 protein gets one entry after TCRdb re-called the 5' RACE reads with MiXCR. The sample lists 1.5 million to 2 million distinct CDR3 sequences, about 31% occurring once. Sequences were obtained from cord blood. Every receptor here comes from a newborn girl in good health.

In this sample, this clonotype turned up a few times. CDR3 bases: TGTGCCGGACTTAGTTTGAACACCGGGGAGCTGTTTTTT. It translates to CAGLSLNTGELFF. This sequence joins TRBV7-2 and TRBJ2-2, with a tentative D call TRBD2 (5 bases). CDR1 and CDR2 from the germline V gene are SGHTA and FQGNSA. CDR3 length equals 13 residues. Trimming removed 11 bases at V and 1 base at J, with 11 bases between.

Comments on this clonotype: It may be a read error: a sequence one base away is much more abundant. This chain links TRBV4-1 with TRBJ1-2, with D unresolved. This CDR3 region has 16 residues. From germline, CDR1 is MGHRA and CDR2 YSYEKL. V lost 1 base, J lost 0 bases, and 12 bases lay in between. CDR3: CASSQVVLPPNYGYTF. In DNA form, the CDR3 reads TGCGCCAGCAGCCAAGTTGTGCTCCCGCCTAACTATGGCTACACCTTC.

This clonotype was picked up a small number of times. V is TRBV27 and J is TRBJ2-1; D might be TRBD2 (6 bases). CDR1 MNHEY and CDR2 SMNVEV come from the germline V gene (reference sequence). This CDR3 has 18 amino acids. Trimming took off 7 bases at V and 4 bases at J, with 26 bases between the two ends. CDR3 nucleotides: TGTGCCAGCACTTCCCACGTCGGAGGGCTAGCCACTTACAATGAGCAGTTCTTC. Protein product: CASTSHVGGLATYNEQFF.

The chain carries TRBV5-1 and TRBJ2-3, with 7 positions matching TRBD2. Looked up from germline, CDR1 is SGHRS and CDR2 is YFSETQ. The CDR3 has 15 amino acids. V gave up 1 base and J gave up 2 bases; unmatched junction bases: 4. This CDR3 is CASSLRDYTTDTQYF. CDR3 coding DNA: TGCGCCAGCAGCTTGAGGGACTACACCACAGATACGCAGTATTTT.

The V and J genes are TRBV7-2 and TRBJ2-5; 7 bases line up with TRBD1. Germline-derived CDR1 and CDR2 are SGHTA and FQGNSA. The CDR3 runs to 14 residues. Trimming removed 1 base from V and 11 bases from J; junction bases left unmatched: 10. The CDR3 loop reads CASSLGNRGNEQYF. CDR3 in DNA: TGTGCCAGCAGCTTAGGGAACAGGGGCAATGAGCAGTACTTC.

V gene TRBV10-3 combines with J gene TRBJ2-2; TRBD2 matches at 9 bases. The junction had 2 bases not matched to a gene; V was cut back by 3 bases and J by 3 bases. The CDR3 totals 15 residues. Germline CDR1 reads ENHRY; CDR2 reads SYGVKD. The DNA for the CDR3 is TGTGCCATCAGTGATAGCGGGAGCGACACCGGGGAGCTGTTTTTT. It specifies CAISDSGSDTGELFF.

The CDR3 DNA reads TGTGCCATCAGTCTCAGGGAGGATAATTCACCCCTCCACTTT. This encodes CAISLREDNSPLHF. The chain recombines TRBV10-3 with TRBJ1-6; D is possibly TRBD1 (5 bases). Trimming took off 5 bases at V and 5 bases at J, with 10 bases between the two ends. This CDR3 is built from 14 residues. Per the germline V gene, CDR1 is ENHRY and CDR2 is SYGVKD.

This clonotype turned up a few times. The J gene is TRBJ1-1, the V gene TRBV5-8; D gene unclear. Germline CDR1 reads SGHTS; CDR2 reads YDEGEE. V lost 4 bases to trimming and J lost 4 bases, with 11 bases between them. The CDR3 totals 13 residues. In DNA, the CDR3 is TGTGCCAGCAGCCGCCGGTTCGGCACTGAAGCTTTCTTT. Translating it yields CASSRRFGTEAFF.

This chain joins TRBV5-1 and TRBJ2-5; D tentatively reads TRBD1 or TRBD2 (6 bases each). Per the germline V gene, CDR1 is SGHRS and CDR2 is YFSETQ. CDR3 length: 17 amino acids. V was cut by 4 bases and J by 2 bases, with 21 bases left in between. As DNA, the CDR3 is TGCGCCAGCAGCCCCCAGGGGCCCACCCGGGAGCAAGAGACCCAGTACTTC. Translating gives CASSPQGPTREQETQYF.

This clonotype was seen a handful of times. This sequence joins TRBV20-1 and TRBJ1-4; possible D gene TRBD1, 5 bases. V lost 0 bases, J lost 8 bases, and 19 bases lay in between. The CDR3 runs 16 residues. Per the germline V gene, CDR1 is DFQATT and CDR2 is SNEGSKA (reference sequence). The CDR3 DNA reads as TGCAGTGCTAGAGATCTTCACCGGGACGGCCGAGAAAAACTGTTTTTT. Translating it yields CSARDLHRDGREKLFF.

Only a few counts were recorded for this clonotype. This chain joins TRBV25-1 and TRBJ2-5, with D unresolved. CDR1 and CDR2 (germline): MGHDK, SYGVNS. With 0 bases removed from V and 5 bases from J, the gap between germline ends came to 4 bases. This CDR3 comprises 12 residues. CDR3 nucleotide sequence: TGTGCCAGCAGTGAATATGTGGAGACCCAGTACTTC. The encoded protein is CASSEYVETQYF.

This clonotype was detected a few times. The chain has TRBV27 and TRBJ1-1; D unclear. The CDR3 is 15 amino acids. Trimming shortened V by 0 bases and J by 0 bases, and 8 bases separated the two germline ends. Germline values: CDR1 MNHEY, CDR2 SMNVEV (reference sequence). The CDR3 reads CASSLSGPVNTEAFF. CDR3 nucleotides: TGTGCCAGCAGTTTATCGGGCCCGGTGAACACTGAAGCTTTCTTT.

The chain combines TRBV19 with TRBJ1-2; the match to TRBD1 covers 8 bases. This CDR3 is built from 15 residues. Germline CDR1 LNHDA, CDR2 SQIVND (reference sequence). V lost 6 bases, J lost 5 bases, and 11 bases stayed unmatched. Written as DNA, the CDR3 is TGTGCCAGTAGGGCCTACCGGGACAGGTCGTATGGCTACACCTTC. Translation gives CASRAYRDRSYGYTF.

J is TRBJ1-2 and V is TRBV12-3 or TRBV12-4, with no clear D. The CDR3 loop spans 12 amino acids. V dropped 3 bases and J dropped 5 bases, with 7 bases sitting between them. For the CDR3, the DNA is TGTGCCAGCAGTTTCCACGGGTATGGCTACACCTTC. It specifies CASSFHGYGYTF.

The genes are TRBV3-1 and TRBJ1-2; D possibly corresponds to TRBD1 (5 bases). The CDR3 consists of 13 residues. The ends were cut back, 4 bases at V and 8 bases at J, with 14 bases in the middle. Germline V gives CDR1 LGHDT, CDR2 YNNKEL (reference sequence). CDR3 DNA sequence: TGTGCCAGCAGCCGACTTGCCAGGGCGGGCTACACCTTC. Its translation is CASSRLARAGYTF.

This clonotype was seen only once. CDR3 coding DNA: TGTGCCTCAAACCAGAGGGGGCCACTGGGCACTGAAGCTTTCTTT. Translated: CASNQRGPLGTEAFF. The rearrangement uses TRBV30 and TRBJ1-1, with 7 bases fitting TRBD1. This CDR3 is 15 amino acids long. The J segment lost 4 bases and the V segment lost 7 bases, leaving 15 bases of the junction unmatched. In germline, CDR1 is GTSNPN, CDR2 SVGIG (reference sequence).

This clonotype appeared a few times. The rearrangement joins TRBV7-9 to TRBJ1-1; D is ambiguous. With 1 base removed from V and 0 bases from J, the gap between germline ends came to 9 bases. Germline CDR1 reads SEHNR; CDR2 reads FQNEAQ (reference sequence). CDR3 length: 15 residues. The CDR3 loop reads CASSLDRPMNTEAFF. The CDR3 DNA follows: TGTGCCAGCAGCTTAGACAGACCCATGAACACTGAAGCTTTCTTT.

This clonotype was detected only a few times. CDR3: CSASRDGGNTIYF. CDR3 nucleotides: TGCAGTGCTTCCCGGGACGGTGGAAACACCATATATTTT. The chain carries TRBV20-1 and TRBJ1-3; D might be TRBD1 (5 bases). CDR3 length: 13 amino acids. Deletions cut 5 bases from V and 3 bases from J, with 11 bases between. Germline values: CDR1 DFQATT, CDR2 SNEGSKA (reference sequence).

The V and J genes are TRBV7-9 and TRBJ1-2; 12 bases match TRBD1. There are 15 residues in the CDR3. The germline V gene has CDR1 SEHNR and CDR2 FQNEAQ (reference sequence). V shed 5 bases, J shed 7 bases, and the junction held 8 bases outside the gene matches. The CDR3 spells CASSAQGQGAGGYTF. For the CDR3, the DNA is TGTGCCAGCAGCGCCCAGGGACAGGGGGCCGGTGGCTACACCTTC.

This clonotype appeared a few times. The chain joins TRBV6-5 to TRBJ2-7; a possible D gene is TRBD2 (6 bases). There are 14 residues in the CDR3. Between the trimmed V and J ends, which lost 4 bases and 7 bases, there was a span of 17 bases. Germline CDR1 is MNHEY and CDR2 is SVGAGI. CDR3: CASSSQRAYNEQYF. The CDR3 DNA reads as TGTGCCAGCAGTTCCCAGCGGGCCTACAATGAGCAGTACTTC.